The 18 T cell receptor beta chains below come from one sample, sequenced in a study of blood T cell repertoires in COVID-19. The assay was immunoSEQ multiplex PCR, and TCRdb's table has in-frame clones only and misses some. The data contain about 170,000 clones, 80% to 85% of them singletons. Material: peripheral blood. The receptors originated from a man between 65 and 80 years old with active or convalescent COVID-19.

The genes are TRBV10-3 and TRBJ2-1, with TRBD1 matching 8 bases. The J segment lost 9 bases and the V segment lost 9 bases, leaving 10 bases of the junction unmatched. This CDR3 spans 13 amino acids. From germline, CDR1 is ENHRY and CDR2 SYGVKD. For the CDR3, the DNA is TGTGCCATTCAACCCGACAGGGGAGGTGAGCAGTTCTTC. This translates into CAIQPDRGGEQFF.

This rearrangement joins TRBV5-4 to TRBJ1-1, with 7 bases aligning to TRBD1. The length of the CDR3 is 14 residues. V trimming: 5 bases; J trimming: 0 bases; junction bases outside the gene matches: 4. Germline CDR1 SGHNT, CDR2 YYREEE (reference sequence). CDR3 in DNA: TGTGCCAGCAGGCTCGGACAGGTGAACACTGAAGCTTTCTTT. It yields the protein CASRLGQVNTEAFF.

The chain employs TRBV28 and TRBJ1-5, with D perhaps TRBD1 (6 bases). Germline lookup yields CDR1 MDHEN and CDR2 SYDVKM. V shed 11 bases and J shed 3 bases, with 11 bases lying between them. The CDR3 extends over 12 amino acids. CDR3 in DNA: TGTGCCCTAGGGGGTCACAATCAGCCCCAGCATTTT. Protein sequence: CALGGHNQPQHF.

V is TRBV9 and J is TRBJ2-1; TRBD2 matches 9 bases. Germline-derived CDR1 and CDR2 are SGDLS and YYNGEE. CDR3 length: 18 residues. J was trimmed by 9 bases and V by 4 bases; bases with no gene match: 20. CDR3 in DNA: TGTGCCAGCAGCCTCCGGGTGGGGAGTAGCGGGAGCCCCCCTGAGCAGTTCTTC. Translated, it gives CASSLRVGSSGSPPEQFF.

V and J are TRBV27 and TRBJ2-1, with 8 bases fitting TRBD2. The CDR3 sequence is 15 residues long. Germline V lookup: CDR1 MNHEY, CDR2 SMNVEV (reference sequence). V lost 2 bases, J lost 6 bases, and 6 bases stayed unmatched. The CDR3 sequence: CASSLPREGLNEQFF. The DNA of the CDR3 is TGTGCCAGCAGTTTACCCCGGGAGGGCCTCAATGAGCAGTTCTTC.

CDR3 residues: CASSLGPARGKSYEQYF. CDR3 sequence (DNA): TGTGCCAGCAGCTTAGGTCCCGCCAGGGGGAAATCCTACGAGCAGTACTTC. The J gene is TRBJ2-7, the V gene TRBV7-8; 7 bases agree with TRBD1. The CDR3 is 17 residues long. Germline values: CDR1 SGHVS, CDR2 FQNEAQ. Losses at the gene ends were 1 base for V and 1 base for J; bases not matched to a gene: 10.

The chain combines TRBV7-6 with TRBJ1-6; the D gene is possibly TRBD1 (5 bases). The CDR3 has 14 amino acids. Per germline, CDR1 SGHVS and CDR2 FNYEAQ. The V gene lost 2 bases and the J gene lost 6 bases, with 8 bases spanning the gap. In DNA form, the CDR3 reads TGTGCCAGCAGCTTAAACAGGTTTAATTCACCCCTCCACTTT. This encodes CASSLNRFNSPLHF.

CDR3 in amino acids: CASSGLAGAGGEQYF. The CDR3 DNA reads as TGTGCCAGCAGCGGACTAGCGGGAGCCGGGGGCGAGCAGTACTTC. This rearrangement joins TRBV2 to TRBJ2-7; 13 bases fit TRBD2. This CDR3 has 15 amino acids. Trimming at V came to 6 bases and at J to 6 bases, leaving 8 bases not matched to a gene. The germline V gene has CDR1 SNHLY and CDR2 FYNNEI.

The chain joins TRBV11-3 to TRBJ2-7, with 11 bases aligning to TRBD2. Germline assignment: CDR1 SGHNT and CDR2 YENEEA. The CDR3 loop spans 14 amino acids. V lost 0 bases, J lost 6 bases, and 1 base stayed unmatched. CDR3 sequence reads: CASSLEGTSGEQYF. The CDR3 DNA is TGTGCCAGCAGCTTAGAGGGGACTAGCGGCGAGCAGTACTTC.

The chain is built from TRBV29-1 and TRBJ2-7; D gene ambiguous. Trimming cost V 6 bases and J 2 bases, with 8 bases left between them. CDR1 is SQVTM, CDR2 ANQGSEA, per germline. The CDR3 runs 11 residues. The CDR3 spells CSVYDTYEQYF. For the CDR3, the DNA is TGCAGCGTGTACGACACCTACGAGCAGTACTTC.

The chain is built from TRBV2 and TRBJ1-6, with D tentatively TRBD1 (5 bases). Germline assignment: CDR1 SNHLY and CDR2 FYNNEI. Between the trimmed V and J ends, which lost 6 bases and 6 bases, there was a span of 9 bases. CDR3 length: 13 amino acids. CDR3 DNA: TGTGCCAGCAGGGGGCGTTTTAATTCACCCCTCCACTTT. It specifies CASRGRFNSPLHF.

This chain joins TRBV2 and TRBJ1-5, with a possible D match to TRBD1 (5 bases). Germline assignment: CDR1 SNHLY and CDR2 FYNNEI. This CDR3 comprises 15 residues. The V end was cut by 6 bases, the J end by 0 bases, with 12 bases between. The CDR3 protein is CASRETENSNQPQHF. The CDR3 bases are TGTGCCAGCAGGGAGACAGAGAATAGCAATCAGCCCCAGCATTTT.

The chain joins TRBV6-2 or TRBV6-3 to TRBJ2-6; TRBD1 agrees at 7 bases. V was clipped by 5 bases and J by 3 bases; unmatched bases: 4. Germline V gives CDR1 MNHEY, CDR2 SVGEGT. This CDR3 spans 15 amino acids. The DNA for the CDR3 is TGTGCCAGCAGTAACGGACAGGTTGGGGCCAACGTCCTGACTTTC. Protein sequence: CASSNGQVGANVLTF.

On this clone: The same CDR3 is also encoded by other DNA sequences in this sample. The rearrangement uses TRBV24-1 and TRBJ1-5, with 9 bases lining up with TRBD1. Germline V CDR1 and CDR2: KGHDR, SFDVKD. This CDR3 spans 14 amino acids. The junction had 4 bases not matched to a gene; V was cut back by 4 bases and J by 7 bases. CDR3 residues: CATSDGQGTQPQHF. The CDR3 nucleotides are TGTGCCACCAGTGACGGACAGGGGACACAGCCCCAGCATTTT.

Written as DNA, the CDR3 is TGTGCCAGCAGCAAAGGTACGAGGAATCAGCCCCAGCATTTT. This gives the protein CASSKGTRNQPQHF. This rearrangement joins TRBV21-1 to TRBJ1-5. TRBV21-1 is a documented pseudogene. This CDR3 spans 14 amino acids.

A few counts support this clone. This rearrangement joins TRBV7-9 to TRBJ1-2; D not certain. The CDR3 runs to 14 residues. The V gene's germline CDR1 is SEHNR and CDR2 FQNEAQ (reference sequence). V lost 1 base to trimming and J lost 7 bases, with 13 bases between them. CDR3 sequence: CASSLGRGVGGYTF. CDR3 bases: TGTGCCAGCAGCTTAGGTCGGGGAGTTGGTGGCTACACCTTC.

Written as DNA, the CDR3 is TGTGCCAGCCGGTGGGCAGGGGAAACTAATGAAAAACTGTTTTTT. Translating gives CASRWAGETNEKLFF. The rearrangement uses TRBV27 and TRBJ1-4; possible D gene TRBD1, 6 bases. There are 15 residues in the CDR3. Germline V gene data show CDR1 as MNHEY and CDR2 as SMNVEV (reference sequence). V dropped 8 bases and J dropped 1 base, with 14 bases sitting between them.

The CDR3 region is CASSPNMQSNYGYTF. The CDR3 DNA is TGTGCCAGCTCACCAAATATGCAGTCTAACTATGGCTACACCTTC. The gene calls are TRBV18 and TRBJ1-2; D gene unclear. This CDR3 region has 15 residues. Germline CDR1 reads KGHSH; CDR2 reads LQKENI. V lost 2 bases and J lost 0, with 10 bases in between.